A single T cell receptor (beta chain) is shown here with its context. Genes here carry mouse names. The read is 1 residue too short to cover the CDR3 end, so that end is filled in from the germline J gene. Time point specified: mouse harvest day 14 after allogeneic transplant. Each mouse received 10^7 T-cell-depleted marrow cells plus 10^6 splenic CD5+ T cells by tail vein. B6 (H2b) cells into BALB/c (H2d) mice; tissues taken at day 7 or 14. The data belong to a study of tissue T cells after allogeneic stem cell transplantation. Sequencing used immunoSEQ multiplex PCR; TCRdb keeps in-frame clones, though not all of them. The sample yields 2,000 to 2,500 clones, around 43% seen once. The V gene's germline CDR1 is KGHTA and CDR2 FQNQQP. The length of the CDR3 is 14 residues.

This receptor was obtained from a female BALB/c mouse given C57BL/6 T cells with graft-versus-host disease after an allogeneic hematopoietic cell transplant. The chain is built from TRBV23 and TRBJ2-5. The specimen sequenced was lymph node tissue. The sequenced CDR3 bases are TGCTCCAGCAGGATCACCCTTAACCAAGACACCCAGTAC. Protein sequence: CSSRITLNQDTQY. The full CDR3 sequence reads CSSRITLNQDTQYF.